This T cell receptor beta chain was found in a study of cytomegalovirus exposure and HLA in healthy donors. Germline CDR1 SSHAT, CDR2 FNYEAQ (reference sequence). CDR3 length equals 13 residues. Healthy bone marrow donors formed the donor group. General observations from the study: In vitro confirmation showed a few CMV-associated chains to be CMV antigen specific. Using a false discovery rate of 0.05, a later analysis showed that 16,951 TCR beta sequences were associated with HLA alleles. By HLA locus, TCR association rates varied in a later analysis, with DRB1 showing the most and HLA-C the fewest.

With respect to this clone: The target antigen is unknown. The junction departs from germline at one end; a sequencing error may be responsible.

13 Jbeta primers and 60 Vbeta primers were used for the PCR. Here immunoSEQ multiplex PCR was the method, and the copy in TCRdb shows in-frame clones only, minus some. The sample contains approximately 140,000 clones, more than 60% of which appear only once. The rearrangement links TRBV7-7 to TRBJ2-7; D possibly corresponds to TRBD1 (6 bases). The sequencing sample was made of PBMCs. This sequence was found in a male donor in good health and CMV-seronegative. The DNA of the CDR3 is TGTGCTAGCAGCTTAAGTAGGGGGTACGAGCAGTACTTC. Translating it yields CASSLSRGYEQYF.